The subject of this entry is one T cell receptor (beta chain). Data came from immunoSEQ multiplex PCR; TCRdb stores just in-frame clones and leaves some out. Of some 170,000 clones listed, around nine tenths are singletons. This sample is drawn from a study of cytomegalovirus exposure and HLA in healthy donors. Sequenced input: PBMCs. The TCR comes from a young man in good health and CMV-seropositive.

The CDR3 region has the DNA TGTGCCAGCAGCCCCATGGCAGCGGGAGCTAACAATGAGCAGTTCTTC. It is translated as CASSPMAAGANNEQFF. This sequence joins TRBV4-2 and TRBJ2-1; the match to TRBD2 covers 8 bases. Germline V gives CDR1 LGHNA, CDR2 YNFKEQ. This CDR3 comprises 16 residues. After removal of 4 bases from V and 5 bases from J, the junction contained 10 bases not matched to a gene.